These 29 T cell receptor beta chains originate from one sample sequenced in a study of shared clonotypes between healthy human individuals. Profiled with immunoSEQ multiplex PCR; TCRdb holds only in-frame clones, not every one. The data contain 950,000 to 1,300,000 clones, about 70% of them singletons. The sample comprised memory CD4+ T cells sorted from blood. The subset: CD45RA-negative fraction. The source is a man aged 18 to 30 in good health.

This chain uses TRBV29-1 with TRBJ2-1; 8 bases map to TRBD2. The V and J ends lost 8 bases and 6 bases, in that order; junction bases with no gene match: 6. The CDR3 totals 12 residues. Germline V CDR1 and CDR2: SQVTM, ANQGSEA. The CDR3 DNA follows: TGCAGCTCCAGCGGGAGAGTCAATGAGCAGTTCTTC. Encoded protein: CSSSGRVNEQFF.

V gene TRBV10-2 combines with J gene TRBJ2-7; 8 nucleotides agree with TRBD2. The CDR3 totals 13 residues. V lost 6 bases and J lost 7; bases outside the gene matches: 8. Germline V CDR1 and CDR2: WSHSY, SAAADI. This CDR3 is CASSGGGAREQYF. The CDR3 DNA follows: TGCGCCAGCAGCGGGGGGGGAGCGCGAGAGCAGTACTTC.

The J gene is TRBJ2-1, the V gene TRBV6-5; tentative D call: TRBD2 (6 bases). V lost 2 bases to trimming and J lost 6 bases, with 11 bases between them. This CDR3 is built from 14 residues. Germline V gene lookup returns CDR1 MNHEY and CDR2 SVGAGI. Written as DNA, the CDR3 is TGTGCCAGCAGTTACGCAGGAGCGGGCAATGAGCAGTTCTTC. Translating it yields CASSYAGAGNEQFF.

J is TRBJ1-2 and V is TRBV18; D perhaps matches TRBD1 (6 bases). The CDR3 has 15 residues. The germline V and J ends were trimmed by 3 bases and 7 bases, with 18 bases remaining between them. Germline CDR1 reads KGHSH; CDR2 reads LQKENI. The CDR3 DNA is TGTGCCAGCTCACCTTTAGGGGGACTCGTAGGTGGCTACACCTTC. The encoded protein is CASSPLGGLVGGYTF.

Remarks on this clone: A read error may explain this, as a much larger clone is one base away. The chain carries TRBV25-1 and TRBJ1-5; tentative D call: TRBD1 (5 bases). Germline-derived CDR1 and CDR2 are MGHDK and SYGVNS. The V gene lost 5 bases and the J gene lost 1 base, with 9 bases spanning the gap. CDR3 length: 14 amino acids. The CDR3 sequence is CASSRGVSNQPQHF. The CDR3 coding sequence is TGTGCCAGCAGTCGGGGGGTGAGCAATCAGCCCCAGCATTTT.

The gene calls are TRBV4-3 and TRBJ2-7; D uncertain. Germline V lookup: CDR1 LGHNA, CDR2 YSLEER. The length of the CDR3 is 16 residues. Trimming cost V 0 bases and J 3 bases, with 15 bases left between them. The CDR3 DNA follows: TGCGCCAGCAGCCAAGACGGTTCGATGCCCAACTACGAGCAGTACTTC. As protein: CASSQDGSMPNYEQYF.

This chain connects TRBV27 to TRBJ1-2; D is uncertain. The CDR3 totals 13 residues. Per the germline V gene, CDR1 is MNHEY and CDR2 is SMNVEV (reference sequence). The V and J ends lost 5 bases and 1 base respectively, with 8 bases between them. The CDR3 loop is CASSPGNNYGYTF. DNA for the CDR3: TGTGCCAGCAGTCCAGGAAATAACTATGGCTACACCTTC.

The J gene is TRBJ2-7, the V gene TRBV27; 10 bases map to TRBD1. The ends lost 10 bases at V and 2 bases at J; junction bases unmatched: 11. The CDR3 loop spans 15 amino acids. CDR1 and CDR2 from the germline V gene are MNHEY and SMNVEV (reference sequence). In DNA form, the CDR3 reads TGTGCCATCACCTGGGACAGGGGAGTAACCTACGAGCAGTACTTC. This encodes CAITWDRGVTYEQYF.

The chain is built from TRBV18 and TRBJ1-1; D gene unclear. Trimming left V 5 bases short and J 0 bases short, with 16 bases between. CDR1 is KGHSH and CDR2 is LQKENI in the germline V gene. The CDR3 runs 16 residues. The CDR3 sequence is CASSAAGLSMNTEAFF. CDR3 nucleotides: TGTGCCAGCTCAGCGGCAGGATTGTCCATGAACACTGAAGCTTTCTTT.

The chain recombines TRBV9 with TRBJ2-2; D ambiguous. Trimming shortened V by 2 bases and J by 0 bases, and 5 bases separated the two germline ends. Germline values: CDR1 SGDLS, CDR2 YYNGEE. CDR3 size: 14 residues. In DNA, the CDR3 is TGTGCCAGCAGCGTCAGCACGAACACCGGGGAGCTGTTTTTT. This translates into CASSVSTNTGELFF.

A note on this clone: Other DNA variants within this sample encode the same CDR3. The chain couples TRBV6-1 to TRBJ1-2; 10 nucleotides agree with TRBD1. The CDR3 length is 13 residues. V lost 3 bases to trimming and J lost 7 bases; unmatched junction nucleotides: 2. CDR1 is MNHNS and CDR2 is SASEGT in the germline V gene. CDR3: CASSDRDRGGYTF. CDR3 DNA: TGTGCCAGCAGTGACCGGGACAGGGGTGGCTACACCTTC.

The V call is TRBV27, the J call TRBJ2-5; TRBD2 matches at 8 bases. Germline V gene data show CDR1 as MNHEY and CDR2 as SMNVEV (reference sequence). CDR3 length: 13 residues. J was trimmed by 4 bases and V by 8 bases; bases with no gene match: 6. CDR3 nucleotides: TGTGCCAGCCAGATCGCGGGGGGAGAGACCCAGTACTTC. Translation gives CASQIAGGETQYF.

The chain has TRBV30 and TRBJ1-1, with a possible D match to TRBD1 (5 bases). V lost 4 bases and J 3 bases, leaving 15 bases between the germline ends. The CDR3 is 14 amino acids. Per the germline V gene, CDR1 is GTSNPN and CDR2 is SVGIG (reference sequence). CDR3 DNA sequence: TGTGCCTGGAATACCGGGCTGGGGGACACTGAAGCTTTCTTT. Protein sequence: CAWNTGLGDTEAFF. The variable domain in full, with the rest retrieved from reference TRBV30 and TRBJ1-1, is SQTIHQWPATLVQPVGSPLSLECTVEGTSNPNLYWYRQAAGRGLQLLFYSVGIGQISSEVPQNLSASRPQDRQFILSSKKLLLSDSGFYLCAWNTGLGDTEAFFGQGTRLTVV.

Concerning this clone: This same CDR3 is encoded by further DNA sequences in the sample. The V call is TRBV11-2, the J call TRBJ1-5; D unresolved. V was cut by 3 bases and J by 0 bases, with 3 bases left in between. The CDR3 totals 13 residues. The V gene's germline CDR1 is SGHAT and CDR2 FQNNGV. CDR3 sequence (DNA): TGTGCCAGCAGCTTGGGTAGCAATCAGCCCCAGCATTTT. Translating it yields CASSLGSNQPQHF. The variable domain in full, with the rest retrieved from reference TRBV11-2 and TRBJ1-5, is EAGVAQSPRYKIIEKRQSVAFWCNPISGHATLYWYQQILGQGPKLLIQFQNNGVVDDSQLPKDRFSAERLKGVDSTLKIQPAKLEDSAVYLCASSLGSNQPQHFGDGTRLSIL.

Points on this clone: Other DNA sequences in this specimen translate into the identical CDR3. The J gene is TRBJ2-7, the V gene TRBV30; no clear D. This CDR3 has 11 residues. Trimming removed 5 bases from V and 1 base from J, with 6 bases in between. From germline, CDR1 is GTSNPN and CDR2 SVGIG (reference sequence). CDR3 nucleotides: TGTGCCTGGTCGGGTTCCTACGAGCAGTACTTC. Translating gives CAWSGSYEQYF.

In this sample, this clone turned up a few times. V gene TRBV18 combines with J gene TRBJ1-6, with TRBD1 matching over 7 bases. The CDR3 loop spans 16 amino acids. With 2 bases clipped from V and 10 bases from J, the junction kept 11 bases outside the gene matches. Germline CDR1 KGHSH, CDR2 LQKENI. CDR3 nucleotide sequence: TGTGCCAGCTCACCAATCCAGGGGGGCGGCGGGTCACCCCTCCACTTT. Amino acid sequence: CASSPIQGGGGSPLHF.

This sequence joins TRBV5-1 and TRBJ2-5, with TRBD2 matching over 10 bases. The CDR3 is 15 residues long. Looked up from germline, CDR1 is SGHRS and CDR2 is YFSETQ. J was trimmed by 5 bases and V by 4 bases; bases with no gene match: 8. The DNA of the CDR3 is TGCGCCAGCAGCCTTTCCGGGACTAGCGAGGAGACCCAGTACTTC. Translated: CASSLSGTSEETQYF. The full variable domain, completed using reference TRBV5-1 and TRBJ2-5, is KAGVTQTPRYLIKTRGQQVTLSCSPISGHRSVSWYQQTPGQGLQFLFEYFSETQRNKGNFPGRFSGRQFSNSRSEMNVSTLELGDSALYLCASSLSGTSEETQYFGPGTRLLVL.

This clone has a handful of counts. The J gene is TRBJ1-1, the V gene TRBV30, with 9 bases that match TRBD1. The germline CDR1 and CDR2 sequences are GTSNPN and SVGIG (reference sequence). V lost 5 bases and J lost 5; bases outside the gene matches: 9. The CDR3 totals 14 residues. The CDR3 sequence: CAWRAQGAWTEAFF. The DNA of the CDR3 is TGTGCCTGGCGAGCACAGGGGGCGTGGACTGAAGCTTTCTTT.

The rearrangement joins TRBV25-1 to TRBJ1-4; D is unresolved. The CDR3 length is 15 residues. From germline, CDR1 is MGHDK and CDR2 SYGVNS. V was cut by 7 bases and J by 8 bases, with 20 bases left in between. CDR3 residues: CASKGSVGLEEKLFF. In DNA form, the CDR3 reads TGTGCCAGCAAAGGGTCTGTCGGACTAGAGGAAAAACTGTTTTTT.

CDR3 coding DNA: TGTGCCAGCATCCGCTTTCAGGGAACGGGGACTGAAGCTTTCTTT. Its protein is CASIRFQGTGTEAFF. The V and J genes are TRBV27 and TRBJ1-1, with D tentatively TRBD1 (5 bases). The ends were cut back, 7 bases at V and 5 bases at J, with 20 bases in the middle. This CDR3 region has 15 residues. Germline loops: CDR1 MNHEY, CDR2 SMNVEV (reference sequence).

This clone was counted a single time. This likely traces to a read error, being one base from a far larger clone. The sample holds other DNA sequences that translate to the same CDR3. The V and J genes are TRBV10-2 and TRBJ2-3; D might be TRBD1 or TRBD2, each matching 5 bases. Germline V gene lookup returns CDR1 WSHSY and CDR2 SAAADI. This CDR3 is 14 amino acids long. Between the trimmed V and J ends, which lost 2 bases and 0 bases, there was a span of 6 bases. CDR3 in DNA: TGCGCCAGCAGTGAGGGGGGTAGCACAGATACGCAGTATTTT. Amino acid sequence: CASSEGGSTDTQYF.

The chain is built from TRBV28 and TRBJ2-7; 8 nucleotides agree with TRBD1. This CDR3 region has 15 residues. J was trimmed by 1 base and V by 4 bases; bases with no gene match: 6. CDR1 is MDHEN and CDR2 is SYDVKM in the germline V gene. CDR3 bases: TGTGCCAGCAGTTCCCTAGGACAGGGATCCTACGAGCAGTACTTC. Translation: CASSSLGQGSYEQYF.

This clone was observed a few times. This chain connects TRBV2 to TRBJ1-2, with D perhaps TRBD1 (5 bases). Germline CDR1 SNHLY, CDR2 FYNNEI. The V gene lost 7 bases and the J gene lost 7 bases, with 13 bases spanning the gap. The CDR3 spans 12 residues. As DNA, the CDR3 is TGTGCCAGCAAGGCAGGGTTGGCTGGCTACACCTTC. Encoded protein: CASKAGLAGYTF.

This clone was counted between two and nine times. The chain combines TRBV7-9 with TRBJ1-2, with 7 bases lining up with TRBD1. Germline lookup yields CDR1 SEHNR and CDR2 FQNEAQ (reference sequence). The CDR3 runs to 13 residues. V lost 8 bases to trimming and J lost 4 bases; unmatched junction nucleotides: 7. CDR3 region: CASSSGQLYGYTF. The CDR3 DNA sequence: TGTGCCAGCTCCTCGGGACAGCTCTATGGCTACACCTTC.

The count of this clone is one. CDR3 protein: CSVGSQGEGYTF. Here the CDR3 DNA reads TGCAGCGTTGGTTCTCAGGGGGAGGGCTACACCTTC. The rearrangement uses TRBV29-1 and TRBJ1-2; 7 nucleotides align to TRBD1. Germline V gene lookup returns CDR1 SQVTM and CDR2 ANQGSEA. With 4 bases clipped from V and 8 bases from J, the junction kept 7 bases outside the gene matches. The CDR3 has 12 residues.

DNA of the CDR3: TGCGCCAGCAGTGAACAGGGGGGGAACACTGAAGCTTTCTTT. Protein product: CASSEQGGNTEAFF. This chain links TRBV5-1 with TRBJ1-1; 8 positions match TRBD1. The CDR3 contains 14 residues. V gave up 5 bases and J gave up 1 base; unmatched junction bases: 4. Per the germline V gene, CDR1 is SGHRS and CDR2 is YFSETQ.

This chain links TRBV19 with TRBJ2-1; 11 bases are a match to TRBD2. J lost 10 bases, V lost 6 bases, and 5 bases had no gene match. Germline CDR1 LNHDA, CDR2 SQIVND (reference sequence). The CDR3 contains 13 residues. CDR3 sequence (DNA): TGTGCCAGTAGACTAGCGGGAGCAACGGAGCAGTTCTTC. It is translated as CASRLAGATEQFF.

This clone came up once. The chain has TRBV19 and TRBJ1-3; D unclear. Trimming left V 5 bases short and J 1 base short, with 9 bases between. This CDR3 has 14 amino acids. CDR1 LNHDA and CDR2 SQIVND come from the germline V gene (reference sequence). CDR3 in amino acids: CASSPRRSGNTIYF. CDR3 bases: TGTGCCAGTAGTCCTAGGCGGTCTGGAAACACCATATATTTT.

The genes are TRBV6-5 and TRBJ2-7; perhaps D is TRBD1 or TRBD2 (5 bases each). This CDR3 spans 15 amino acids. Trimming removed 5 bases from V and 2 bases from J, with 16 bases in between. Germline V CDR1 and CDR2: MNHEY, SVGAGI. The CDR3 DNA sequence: TGTGCCAGCAGTCGCCCCTGGGACGGACCCTACGAGCAGTACTTC. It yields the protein CASSRPWDGPYEQYF.